This T cell receptor beta chain was obtained from a study of regulatory T cells in long-lasting Graves disease. The study's findings and limits: Persistent patients shared 2,741 public clonotypes among themselves. Newly diagnosed patients shared fewer, at about 890. Newly diagnosed patients had higher TCR diversity than persistent Graves' patients did.

Time point defined: persistent/refractory GD, antithyroid drugs over 5 years with positive TRAb. There was RNA extracted from PBMCs, and the TCR library was made from it. In its sample, this clonotype was seen many times. Its antigen is unidentified. HTBI primers from iRepertoire and Arm-PCR of CDR3 regions yielded the TCR beta libraries. TCRdb reprocessed the multiplex PCR reads with MiXCR, giving one entry per CDR3 protein. Counted here are hundreds of thousands of distinct CDR3 sequences, roughly 23% occurring once; the ten biggest clones make up about 13%. The sequenced sample was peripheral blood mononuclear cells (PBMCs), obtained when the disease was refractory, from a patient treated with antithyroid drugs. The TCR comes from a female donor with Graves disease.

This chain's CDR3 is CATSRDQGGSYEQYF. CDR3 bases: TGTGCCACCAGCAGAGATCAAGGGGGAAGTTACGAGCAGTACTTC. The J gene is TRBJ2-7, the V gene TRBV15, with D perhaps TRBD1 (6 bases). This CDR3 is 15 amino acids long. The V gene lost 0 bases and the J gene lost 4 bases, with 13 bases spanning the gap. CDR1 is LNHNV and CDR2 is YYDKDF in the germline V gene (reference sequence).